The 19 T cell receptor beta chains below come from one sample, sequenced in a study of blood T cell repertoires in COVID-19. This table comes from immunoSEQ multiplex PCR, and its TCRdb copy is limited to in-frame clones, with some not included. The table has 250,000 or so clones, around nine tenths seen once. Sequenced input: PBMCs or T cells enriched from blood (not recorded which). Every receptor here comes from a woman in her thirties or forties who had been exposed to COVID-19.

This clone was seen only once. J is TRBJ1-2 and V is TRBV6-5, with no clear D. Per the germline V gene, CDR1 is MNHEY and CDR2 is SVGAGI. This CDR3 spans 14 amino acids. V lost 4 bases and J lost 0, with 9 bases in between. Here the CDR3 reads CASSSDGSNYGYTF. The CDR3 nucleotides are TGTGCCAGCAGTTCCGACGGGTCTAACTATGGCTACACCTTC.

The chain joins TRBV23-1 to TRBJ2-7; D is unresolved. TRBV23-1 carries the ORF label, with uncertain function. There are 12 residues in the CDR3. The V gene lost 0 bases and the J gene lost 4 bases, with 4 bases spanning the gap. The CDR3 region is CASSQSGYEQYV. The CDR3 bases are TGCGCCAGCAGTCAATCCGGGTACGAGCAGTACGTC.

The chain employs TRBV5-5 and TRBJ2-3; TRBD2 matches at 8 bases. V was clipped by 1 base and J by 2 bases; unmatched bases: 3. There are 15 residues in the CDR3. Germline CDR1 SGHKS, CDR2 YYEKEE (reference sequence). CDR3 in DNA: TGTGCCAGCAGCTTGACTAGCGGCCCCACAGATACGCAGTATTTT. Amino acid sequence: CASSLTSGPTDTQYF.

The CDR3 loop reads CSVDSRQILAEAFF. In nucleotides, the CDR3 is TGCAGCGTTGACTCTCGACAGATACTCGCTGAAGCTTTCTTT. The chain is built from TRBV29-1 and TRBJ1-1; tentative D call: TRBD1 (5 bases). Deletions cut 3 bases from V and 6 bases from J, with 17 bases between. Germline loops: CDR1 SQVTM, CDR2 ANQGSEA. The CDR3 has 14 residues.

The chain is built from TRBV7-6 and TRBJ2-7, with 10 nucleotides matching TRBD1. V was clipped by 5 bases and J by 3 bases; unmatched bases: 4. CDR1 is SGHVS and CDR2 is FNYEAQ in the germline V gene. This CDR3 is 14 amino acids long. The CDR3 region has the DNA TGTGCCAGCAGCCCGGGACAGGGGCTCTACGAGCAGTACTTC. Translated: CASSPGQGLYEQYF.

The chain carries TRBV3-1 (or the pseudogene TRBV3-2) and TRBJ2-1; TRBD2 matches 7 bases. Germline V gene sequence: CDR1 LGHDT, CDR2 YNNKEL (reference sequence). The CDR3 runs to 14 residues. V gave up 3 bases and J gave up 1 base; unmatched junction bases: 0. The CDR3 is CASSHGGSYNEQFF. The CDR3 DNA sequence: TGTGCCAGCAGCCACGGGGGGTCCTACAATGAGCAGTTCTTC.

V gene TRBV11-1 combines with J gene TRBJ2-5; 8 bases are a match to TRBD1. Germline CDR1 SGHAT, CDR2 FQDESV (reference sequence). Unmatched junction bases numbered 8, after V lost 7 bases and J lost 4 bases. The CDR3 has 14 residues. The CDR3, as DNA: TGTGCCAGCACCCGGACAGGGCTTGGAGAGACCCAGTACTTC. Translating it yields CASTRTGLGETQYF. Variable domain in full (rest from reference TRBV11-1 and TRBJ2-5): EAEVAQSPRYKITEKSQAVAFWCDPISGHATLYWYRQILGQGPELLVQFQDESVVDDSQLPKDRFSAERLKGVDSTLKIQPAELGDSAMYLCASTRTGLGETQYFGPGTRLLVL.

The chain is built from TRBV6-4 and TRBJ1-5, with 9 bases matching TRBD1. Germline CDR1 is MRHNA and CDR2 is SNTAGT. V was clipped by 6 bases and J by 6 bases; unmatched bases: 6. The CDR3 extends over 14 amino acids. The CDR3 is CASSPGQGLQPQHF. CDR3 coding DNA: TGTGCCAGCAGCCCGGGACAGGGTCTTCAGCCCCAGCATTTT.

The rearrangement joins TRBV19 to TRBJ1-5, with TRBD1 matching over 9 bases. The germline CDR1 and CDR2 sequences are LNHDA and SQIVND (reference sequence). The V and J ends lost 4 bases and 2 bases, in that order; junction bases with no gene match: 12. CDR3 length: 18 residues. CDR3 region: CASSNEAHRDRGNQPQHF. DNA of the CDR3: TGTGCCAGTAGTAATGAAGCCCACCGGGACAGGGGCAATCAGCCCCAGCATTTT.

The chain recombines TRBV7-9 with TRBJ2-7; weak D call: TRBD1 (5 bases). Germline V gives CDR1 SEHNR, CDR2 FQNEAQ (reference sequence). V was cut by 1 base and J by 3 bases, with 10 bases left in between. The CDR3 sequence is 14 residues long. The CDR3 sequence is CASSLGGTGYEQYF. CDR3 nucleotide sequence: TGTGCCAGCAGCTTAGGCGGAACAGGCTACGAGCAGTACTTC.

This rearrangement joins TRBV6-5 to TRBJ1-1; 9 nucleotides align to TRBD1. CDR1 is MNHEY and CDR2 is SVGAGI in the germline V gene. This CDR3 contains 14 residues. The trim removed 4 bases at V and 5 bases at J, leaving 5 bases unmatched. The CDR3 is CASSSVQGATEAFF. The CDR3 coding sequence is TGTGCCAGCAGTTCCGTACAGGGGGCAACTGAAGCTTTCTTT.

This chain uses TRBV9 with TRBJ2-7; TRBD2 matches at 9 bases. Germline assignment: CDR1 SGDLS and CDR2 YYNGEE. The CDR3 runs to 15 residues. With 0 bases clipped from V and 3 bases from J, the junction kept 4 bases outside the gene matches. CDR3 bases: TGTGCCAGCAGCGTAGGTATTAGCGGGGGCTACGAGCAGTACTTC. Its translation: CASSVGISGGYEQYF.

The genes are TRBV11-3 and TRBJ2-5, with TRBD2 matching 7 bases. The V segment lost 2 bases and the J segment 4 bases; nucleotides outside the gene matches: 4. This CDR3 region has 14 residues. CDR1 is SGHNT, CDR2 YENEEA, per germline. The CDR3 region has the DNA TGTGCCAGCAGCTTAACAGCGGGATCAGAGACCCAGTACTTC. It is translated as CASSLTAGSETQYF.

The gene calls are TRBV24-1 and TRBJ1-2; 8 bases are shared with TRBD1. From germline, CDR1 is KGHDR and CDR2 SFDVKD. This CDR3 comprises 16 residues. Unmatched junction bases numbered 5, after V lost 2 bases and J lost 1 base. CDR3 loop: CATSDSRQGHNYGYTF. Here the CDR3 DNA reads TGTGCCACCAGTGATTCCCGACAGGGGCATAACTATGGCTACACCTTC.

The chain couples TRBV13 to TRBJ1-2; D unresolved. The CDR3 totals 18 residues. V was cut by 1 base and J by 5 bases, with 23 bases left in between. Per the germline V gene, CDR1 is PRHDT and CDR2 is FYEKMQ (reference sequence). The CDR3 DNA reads TGTGCCAGCAGCTTAGTGGCTGACAAAACGTTACCCCTTTATGGCTACACCTTC. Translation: CASSLVADKTLPLYGYTF.

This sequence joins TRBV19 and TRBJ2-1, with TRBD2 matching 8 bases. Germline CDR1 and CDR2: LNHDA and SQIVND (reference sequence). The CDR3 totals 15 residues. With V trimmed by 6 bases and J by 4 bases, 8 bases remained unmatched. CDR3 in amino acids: CASSPGREIYNEQFF. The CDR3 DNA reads TGTGCCAGTAGCCCCGGGAGGGAGATATACAATGAGCAGTTCTTC.

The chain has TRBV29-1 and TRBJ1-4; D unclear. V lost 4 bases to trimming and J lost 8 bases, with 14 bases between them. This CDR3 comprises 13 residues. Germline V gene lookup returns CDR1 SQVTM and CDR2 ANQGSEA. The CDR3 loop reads CSVVKPTGEKLFF. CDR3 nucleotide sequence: TGCAGCGTTGTTAAGCCAACCGGGGAAAAACTGTTTTTT.

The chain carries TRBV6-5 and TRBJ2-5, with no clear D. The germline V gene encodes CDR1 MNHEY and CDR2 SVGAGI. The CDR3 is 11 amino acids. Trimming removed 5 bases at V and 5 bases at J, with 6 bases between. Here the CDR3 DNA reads TGTGCCAGCAGTCCCGTCGAGACCCAGTACTTC. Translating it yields CASSPVETQYF.

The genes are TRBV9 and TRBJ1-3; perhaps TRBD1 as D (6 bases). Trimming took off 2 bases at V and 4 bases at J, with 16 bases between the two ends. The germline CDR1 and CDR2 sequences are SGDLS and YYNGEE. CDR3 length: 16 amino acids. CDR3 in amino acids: CASSVDRDKPGNTIYF. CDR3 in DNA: TGTGCCAGCAGCGTCGACCGGGACAAGCCAGGAAACACCATATATTTT.